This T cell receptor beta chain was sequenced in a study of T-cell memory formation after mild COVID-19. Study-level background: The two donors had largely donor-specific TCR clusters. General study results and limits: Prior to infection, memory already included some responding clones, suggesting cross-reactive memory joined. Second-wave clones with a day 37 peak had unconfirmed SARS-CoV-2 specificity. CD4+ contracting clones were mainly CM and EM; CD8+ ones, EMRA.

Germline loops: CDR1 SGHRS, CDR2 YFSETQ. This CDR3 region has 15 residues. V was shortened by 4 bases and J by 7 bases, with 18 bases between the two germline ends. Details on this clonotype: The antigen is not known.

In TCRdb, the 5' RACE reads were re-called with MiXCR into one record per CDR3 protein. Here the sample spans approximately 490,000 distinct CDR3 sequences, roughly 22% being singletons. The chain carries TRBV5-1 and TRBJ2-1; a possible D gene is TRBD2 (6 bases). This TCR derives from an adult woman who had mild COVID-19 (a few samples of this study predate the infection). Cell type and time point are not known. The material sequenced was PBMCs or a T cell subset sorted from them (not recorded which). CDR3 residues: CASSGGTPSENEQFF. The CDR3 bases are TGCGCCAGCAGCGGAGGGACTCCCTCGGAGAATGAGCAGTTCTTC.